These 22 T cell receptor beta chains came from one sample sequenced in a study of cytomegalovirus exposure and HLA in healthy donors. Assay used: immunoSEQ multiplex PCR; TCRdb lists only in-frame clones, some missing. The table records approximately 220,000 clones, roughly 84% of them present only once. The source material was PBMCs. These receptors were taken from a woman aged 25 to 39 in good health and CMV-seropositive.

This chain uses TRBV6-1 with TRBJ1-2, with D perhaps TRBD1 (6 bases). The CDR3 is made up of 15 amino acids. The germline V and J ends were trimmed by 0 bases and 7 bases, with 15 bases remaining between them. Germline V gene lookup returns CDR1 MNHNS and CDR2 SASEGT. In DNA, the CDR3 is TGTGCCAGCAGTGAAGCCGTGGGACGACAGGCTGGCTACACCTTC. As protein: CASSEAVGRQAGYTF.

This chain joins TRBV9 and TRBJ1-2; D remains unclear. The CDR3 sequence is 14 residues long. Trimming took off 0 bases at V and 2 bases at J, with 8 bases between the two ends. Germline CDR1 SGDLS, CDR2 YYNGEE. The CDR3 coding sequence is TGTGCCAGCAGCGTAGCGAATATGAACTATGGCTACACCTTC. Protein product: CASSVANMNYGYTF.

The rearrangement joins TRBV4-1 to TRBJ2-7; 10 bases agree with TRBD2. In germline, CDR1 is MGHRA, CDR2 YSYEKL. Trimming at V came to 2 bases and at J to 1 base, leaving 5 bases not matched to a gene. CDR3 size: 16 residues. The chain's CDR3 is CASSQSQTSGSYEQYF. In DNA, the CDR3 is TGCGCCAGCAGCCAATCACAGACTAGCGGGTCCTACGAGCAGTACTTC.

This CDR3 reads CASSIGGRWDEQYF. The CDR3 DNA is TGTGCCAGTAGTATAGGCGGGAGATGGGACGAGCAGTACTTC. The chain is built from TRBV19 and TRBJ2-7; 7 positions match TRBD2. The CDR3 spans 14 residues. Germline loops: CDR1 LNHDA, CDR2 SQIVND (reference sequence). J was trimmed by 5 bases and V by 1 base; bases with no gene match: 5.

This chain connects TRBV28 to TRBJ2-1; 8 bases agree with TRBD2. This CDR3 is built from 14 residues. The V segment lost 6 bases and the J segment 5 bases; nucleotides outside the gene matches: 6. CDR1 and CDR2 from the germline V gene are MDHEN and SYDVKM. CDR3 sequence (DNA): TGTGCCAGCAGGACCGGGACTAGGGACAATGAGCAGTTCTTC. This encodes CASRTGTRDNEQFF.

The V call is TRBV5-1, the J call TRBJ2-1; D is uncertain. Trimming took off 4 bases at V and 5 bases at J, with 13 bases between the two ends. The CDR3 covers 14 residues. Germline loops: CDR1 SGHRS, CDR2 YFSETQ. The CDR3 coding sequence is TGCGCCAGCAGCCCACAAACGAACAACAATGAGCAGTTCTTC. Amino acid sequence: CASSPQTNNNEQFF.

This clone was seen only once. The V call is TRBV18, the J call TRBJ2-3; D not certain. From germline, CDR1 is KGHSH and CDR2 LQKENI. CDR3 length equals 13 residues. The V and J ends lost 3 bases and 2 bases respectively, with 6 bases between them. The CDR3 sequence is CASSPPTTDTQYF. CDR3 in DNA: TGTGCCAGCTCACCCCCCACCACAGATACGCAGTATTTT.

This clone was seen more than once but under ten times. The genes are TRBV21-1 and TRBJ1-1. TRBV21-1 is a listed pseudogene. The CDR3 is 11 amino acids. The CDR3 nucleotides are TGTGCCAGCAGAGGTACCACTGAAGCTTTCTTT. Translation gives CASRGTTEAFF.

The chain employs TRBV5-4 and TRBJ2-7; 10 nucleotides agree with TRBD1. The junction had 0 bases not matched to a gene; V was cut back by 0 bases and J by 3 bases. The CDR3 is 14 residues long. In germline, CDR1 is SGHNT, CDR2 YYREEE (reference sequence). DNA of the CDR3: TGTGCCAGCAGCTTGGGGACAGGGGGCTACGAGCAGTACTTC. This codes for CASSLGTGGYEQYF.

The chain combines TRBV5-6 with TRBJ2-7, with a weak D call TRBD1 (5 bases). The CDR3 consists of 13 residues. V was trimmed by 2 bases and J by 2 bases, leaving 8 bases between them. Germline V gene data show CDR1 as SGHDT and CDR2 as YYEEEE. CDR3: CASSLGDPYEQYF. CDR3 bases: TGTGCCAGCAGCTTAGGGGATCCCTACGAGCAGTACTTC.

The CDR3 loop reads CASSVAGRGAYEQYF. The CDR3, as DNA: TGTGCCAGCAGCGTAGCCGGGCGGGGGGCCTACGAGCAGTACTTC. V and J are TRBV9 and TRBJ2-7; 8 positions match TRBD2. The CDR3 extends over 15 amino acids. Germline lookup yields CDR1 SGDLS and CDR2 YYNGEE. V shed 0 bases, J shed 2 bases, and the junction held 4 bases outside the gene matches.

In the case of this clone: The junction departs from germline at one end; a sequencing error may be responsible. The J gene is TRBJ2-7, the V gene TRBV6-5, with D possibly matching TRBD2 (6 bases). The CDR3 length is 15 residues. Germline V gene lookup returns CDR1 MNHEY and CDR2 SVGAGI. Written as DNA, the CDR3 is TGTGCCAGCAGTTACTCCAGGAGGGGCCCCTACGGGCAGTACTTC. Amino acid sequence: CASSYSRRGPYGQYF.

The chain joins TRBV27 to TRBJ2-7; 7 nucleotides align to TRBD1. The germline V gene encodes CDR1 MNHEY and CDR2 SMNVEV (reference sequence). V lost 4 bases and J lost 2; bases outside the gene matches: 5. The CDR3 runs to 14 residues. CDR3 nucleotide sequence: TGTGCCAGCAGTTCGACAGGGCTCACCTACGAGCAGTACTTC. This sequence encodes CASSSTGLTYEQYF.

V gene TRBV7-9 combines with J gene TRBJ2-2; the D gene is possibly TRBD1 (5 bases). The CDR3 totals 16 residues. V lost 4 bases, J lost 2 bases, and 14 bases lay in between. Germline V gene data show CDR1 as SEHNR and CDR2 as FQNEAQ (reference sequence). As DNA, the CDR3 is TGTGCCAGCAGCTGGCTCGACAGCACTAACACCGGGGAGCTGTTTTTT. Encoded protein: CASSWLDSTNTGELFF.

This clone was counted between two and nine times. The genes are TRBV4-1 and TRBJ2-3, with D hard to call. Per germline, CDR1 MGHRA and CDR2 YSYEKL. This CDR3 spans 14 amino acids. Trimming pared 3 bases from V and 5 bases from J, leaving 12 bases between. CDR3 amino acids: CASSQTVVGDTQYF. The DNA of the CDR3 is TGCGCCAGCAGCCAGACGGTGGTGGGAGATACGCAGTATTTT.

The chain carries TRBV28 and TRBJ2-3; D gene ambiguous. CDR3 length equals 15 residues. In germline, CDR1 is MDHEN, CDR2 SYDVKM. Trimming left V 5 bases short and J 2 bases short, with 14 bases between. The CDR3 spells CASSPIMGYTDTQYF. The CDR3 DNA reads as TGTGCCAGCAGTCCGATCATGGGCTACACAGATACGCAGTATTTT.

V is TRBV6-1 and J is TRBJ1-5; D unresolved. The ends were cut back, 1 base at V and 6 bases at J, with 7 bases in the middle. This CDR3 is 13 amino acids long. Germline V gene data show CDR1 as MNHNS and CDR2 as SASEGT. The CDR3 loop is CASSEDYGQPQHF. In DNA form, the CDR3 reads TGTGCCAGCAGTGAAGACTACGGTCAGCCCCAGCATTTT.

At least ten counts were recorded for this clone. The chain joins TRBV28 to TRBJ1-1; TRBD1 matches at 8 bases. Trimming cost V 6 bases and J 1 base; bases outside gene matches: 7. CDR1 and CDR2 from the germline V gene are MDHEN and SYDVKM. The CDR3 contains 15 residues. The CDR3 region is CASRYHRGTNTEAFF. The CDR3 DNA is TGTGCCAGCAGGTATCACAGGGGGACGAACACTGAAGCTTTCTTT.

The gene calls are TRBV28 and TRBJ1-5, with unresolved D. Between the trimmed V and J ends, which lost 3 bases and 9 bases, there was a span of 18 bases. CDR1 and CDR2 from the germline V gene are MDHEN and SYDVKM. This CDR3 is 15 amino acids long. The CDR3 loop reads CASSFLAADKSPQHF. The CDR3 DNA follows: TGTGCCAGCAGTTTCCTCGCGGCAGACAAGTCGCCCCAGCATTTT.

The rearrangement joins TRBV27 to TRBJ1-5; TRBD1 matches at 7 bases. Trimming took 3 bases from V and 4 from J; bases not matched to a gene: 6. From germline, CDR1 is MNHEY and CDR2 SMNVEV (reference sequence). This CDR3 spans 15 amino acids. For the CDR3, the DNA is TGTGCCAGCAGTTTTAACAGGGGAACGAATCAGCCCCAGCATTTT. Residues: CASSFNRGTNQPQHF.

CDR3 sequence (DNA): TGTGCCGCCCGGTCCTTCCCCGACACTGAAGCTTTCTTT. It is translated as CAARSFPDTEAFF. This chain joins TRBV6-5 and TRBJ1-1; no reliable D call. CDR1 is MNHEY, CDR2 SVGAGI, per germline. The CDR3 length is 13 residues. V lost 11 bases, J lost 3 bases, and 16 bases lay in between.

Written as DNA, the CDR3 is TGTGCCTGGACTCTGGACAGGGCCACCGCTAACTATGGCTACACCTTC. This gives the protein CAWTLDRATANYGYTF. The rearrangement uses TRBV30 and TRBJ1-2; 8 bases line up with TRBD1. V lost 4 bases, J lost 0 bases, and 10 bases stayed unmatched. CDR1 GTSNPN and CDR2 SVGIG come from the germline V gene (reference sequence). The CDR3 loop spans 16 amino acids.